This T cell receptor (beta chain) appears in the sequencing data of a study of identifying expanded T cells in peripheral blood. The repertoire was sequenced with immunoSEQ multiplex PCR; TCRdb's copy has only in-frame clones and lacks some. The sample records roughly 100,000 clones, roughly nine tenths being singletons. V was pared by 3 bases and J by 6 bases, with 20 bases between. Germline lookup yields CDR1 GTSNPN and CDR2 SVGIG (reference sequence). The CDR3 is 15 residues long. The chain carries TRBV30 and TRBJ1-1; tentative D call: TRBD1 (5 bases). The receptor was derived from a person aged 18 to 75 in good health. The material sequenced was blood. The DNA for the CDR3 is TGTGCCTGGAGGGTAACAGTAGCTTTAGGGGCTGAAGCTTTCTTT. Residues: CAWRVTVALGAEAFF.